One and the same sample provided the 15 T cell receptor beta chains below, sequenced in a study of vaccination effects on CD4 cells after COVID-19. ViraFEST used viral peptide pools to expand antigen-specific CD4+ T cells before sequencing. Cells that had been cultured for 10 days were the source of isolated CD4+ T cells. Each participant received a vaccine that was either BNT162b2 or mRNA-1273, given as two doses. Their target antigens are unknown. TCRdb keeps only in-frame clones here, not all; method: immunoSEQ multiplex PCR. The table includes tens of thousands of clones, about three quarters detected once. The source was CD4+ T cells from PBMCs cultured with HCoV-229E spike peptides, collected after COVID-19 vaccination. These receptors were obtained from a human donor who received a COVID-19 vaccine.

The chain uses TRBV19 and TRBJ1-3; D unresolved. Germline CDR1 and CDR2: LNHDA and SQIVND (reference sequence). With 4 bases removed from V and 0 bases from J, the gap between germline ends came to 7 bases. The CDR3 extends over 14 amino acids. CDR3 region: CASSRGFSGNTIYF. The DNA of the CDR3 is TGTGCCAGTAGTAGGGGTTTCTCTGGAAACACCATATATTTT.

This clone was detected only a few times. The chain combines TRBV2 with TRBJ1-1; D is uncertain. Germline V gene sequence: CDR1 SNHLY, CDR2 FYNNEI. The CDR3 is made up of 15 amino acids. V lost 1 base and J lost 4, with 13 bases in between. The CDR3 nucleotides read TGTGCCAGCAGTGAAGGGGTCGGGCTGGGCACTGAAGCTTTCTTT. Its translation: CASSEGVGLGTEAFF. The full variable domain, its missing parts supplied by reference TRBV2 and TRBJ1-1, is EPEVTQTPSHQVTQMGQEVILRCVPISNHLYFYWYRQILGQKVEFLVSFYNNEISEKSEIFDDQFSVERPDGSNFTLKIRSTKLEDSAMYFCASSEGVGLGTEAFFGQGTRLTVV.

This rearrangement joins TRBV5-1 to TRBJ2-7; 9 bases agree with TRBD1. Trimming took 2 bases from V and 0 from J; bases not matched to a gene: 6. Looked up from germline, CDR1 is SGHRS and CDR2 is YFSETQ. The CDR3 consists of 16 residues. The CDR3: CASSFATGGNSYEQYV. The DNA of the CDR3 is TGCGCCAGCAGCTTTGCTACAGGGGGCAACTCCTACGAGCAGTACGTC.

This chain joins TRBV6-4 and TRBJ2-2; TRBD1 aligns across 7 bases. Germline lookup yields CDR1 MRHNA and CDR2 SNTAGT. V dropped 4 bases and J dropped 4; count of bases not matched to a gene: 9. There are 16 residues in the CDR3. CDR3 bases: TGTGCCAGCAGTGTGGGACAGCACAGTTCCACCGGGGAGCTGTTTTTT. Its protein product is CASSVGQHSSTGELFF.

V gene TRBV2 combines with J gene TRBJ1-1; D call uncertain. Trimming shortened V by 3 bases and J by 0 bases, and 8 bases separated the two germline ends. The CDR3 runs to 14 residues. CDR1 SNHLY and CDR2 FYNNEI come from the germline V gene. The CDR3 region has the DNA TGTGCCAGCAGTGAGTGGCAGATGAACACTGAAGCTTTCTTT. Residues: CASSEWQMNTEAFF.

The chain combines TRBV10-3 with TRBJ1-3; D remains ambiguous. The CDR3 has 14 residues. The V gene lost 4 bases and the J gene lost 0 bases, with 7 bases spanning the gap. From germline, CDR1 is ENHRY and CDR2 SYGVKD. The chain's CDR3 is CAISGPLSGNTIYF. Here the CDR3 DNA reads TGTGCCATCAGTGGGCCCCTCTCTGGAAACACCATATATTTT.

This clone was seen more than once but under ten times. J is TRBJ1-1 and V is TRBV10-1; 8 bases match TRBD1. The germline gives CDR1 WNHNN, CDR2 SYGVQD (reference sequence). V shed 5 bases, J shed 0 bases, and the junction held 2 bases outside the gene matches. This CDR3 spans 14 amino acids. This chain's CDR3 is CASSRDRMNTEAFF. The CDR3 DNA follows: TGCGCCAGCAGTCGGGACAGGATGAACACTGAAGCTTTCTTT.

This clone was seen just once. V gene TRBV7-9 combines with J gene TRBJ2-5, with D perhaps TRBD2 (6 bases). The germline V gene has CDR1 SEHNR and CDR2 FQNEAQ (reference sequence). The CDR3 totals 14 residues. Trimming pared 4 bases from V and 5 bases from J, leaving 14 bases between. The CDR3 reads CASSSGLRWETQYF. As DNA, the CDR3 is TGTGCCAGCAGCTCGGGACTGAGGTGGGAGACCCAGTACTTC. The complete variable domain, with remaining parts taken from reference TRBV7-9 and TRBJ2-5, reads DTGVSQNPRHKITKRGQNVTFRCDPISEHNRLYWYRQTLGQGPEFLTYFQNEAQLEKSRLLSDRFSAERPKGSFSTLEIQRTEQGDSAMYLCASSSGLRWETQYFGPGTRLLVL.

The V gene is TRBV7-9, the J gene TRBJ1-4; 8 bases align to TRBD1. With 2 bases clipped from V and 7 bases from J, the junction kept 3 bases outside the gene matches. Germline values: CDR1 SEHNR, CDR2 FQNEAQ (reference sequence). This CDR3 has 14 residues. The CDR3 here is CASSLSGGIEKLFF. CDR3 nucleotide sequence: TGTGCCAGCAGCTTATCAGGGGGCATTGAAAAACTGTTTTTT.

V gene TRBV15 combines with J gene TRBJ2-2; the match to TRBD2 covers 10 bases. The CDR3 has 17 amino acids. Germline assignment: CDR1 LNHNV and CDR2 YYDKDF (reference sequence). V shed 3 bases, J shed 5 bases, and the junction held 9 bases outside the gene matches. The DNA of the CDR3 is TGTGCCACCAGCAGGACAAGGACTAGCGGTGAGACCGGGGAGCTGTTTTTT. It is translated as CATSRTRTSGETGELFF.

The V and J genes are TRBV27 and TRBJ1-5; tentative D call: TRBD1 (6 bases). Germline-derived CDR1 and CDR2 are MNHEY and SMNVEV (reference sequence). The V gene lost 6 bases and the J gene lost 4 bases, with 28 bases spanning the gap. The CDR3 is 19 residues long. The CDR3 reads CASSPPQGRPFGRNQPQHF. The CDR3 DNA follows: TGTGCCAGCAGCCCCCCCCAGGGGCGGCCGTTCGGACGAAATCAGCCCCAGCATTTT.

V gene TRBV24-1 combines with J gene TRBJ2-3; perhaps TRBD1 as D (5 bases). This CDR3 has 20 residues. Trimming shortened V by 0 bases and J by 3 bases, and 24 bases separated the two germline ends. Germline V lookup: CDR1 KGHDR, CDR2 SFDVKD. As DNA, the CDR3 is TGTGCCACCAGTGATTTGCTTTTTACGTACTTTTCAGGGTTGACAGATACGCAGTATTTT. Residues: CATSDLLFTYFSGLTDTQYF.

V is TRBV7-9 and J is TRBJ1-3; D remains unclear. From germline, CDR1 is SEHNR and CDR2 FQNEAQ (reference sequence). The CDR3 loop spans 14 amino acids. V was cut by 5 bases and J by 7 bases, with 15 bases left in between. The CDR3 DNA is TGTGCCAGCAGCCCTTGGACGCCCGGGAACACCATATATTTT. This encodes CASSPWTPGNTIYF.

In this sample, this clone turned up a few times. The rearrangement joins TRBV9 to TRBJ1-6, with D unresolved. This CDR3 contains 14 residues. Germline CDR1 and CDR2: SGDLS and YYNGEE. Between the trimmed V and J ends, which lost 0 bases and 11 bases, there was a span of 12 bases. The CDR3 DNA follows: TGTGCCAGCAGCGTAGCTGAGGGCCCAACACCCCTCCACTTT. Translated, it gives CASSVAEGPTPLHF.

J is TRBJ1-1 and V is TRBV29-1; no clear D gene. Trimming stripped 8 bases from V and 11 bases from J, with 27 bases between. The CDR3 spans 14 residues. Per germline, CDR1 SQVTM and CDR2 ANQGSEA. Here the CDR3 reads CSIPVRRPYDQAFF. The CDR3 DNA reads TGCAGCATCCCGGTCAGACGGCCATATGATCAGGCTTTCTTT. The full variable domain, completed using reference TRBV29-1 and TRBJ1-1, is SAVISQKPSRDICQRGTSLTIQCQVDSQVTMMFWYRQQPGQSLTLIATANQGSEATYESGFVIDKFPISRPNLTFSTLTVSNMSPEDSSIYLCSIPVRRPYDQAFFGQGTRLTVV.